Each of the 27 T cell receptor beta chains below was sequenced from the same sample in a study of blood T cell repertoires in COVID-19. Method: immunoSEQ multiplex PCR; TCRdb's copy keeps in-frame clones and lacks some. The table lists roughly 140,000 clones, around four fifths of them singletons, with less than 50% in the top ten. The specimen was peripheral blood. The source is a human donor in a cohort sampled during active COVID-19.

V and J are TRBV9 and TRBJ1-2; no definite D call. Per the germline V gene, CDR1 is SGDLS and CDR2 is YYNGEE. This CDR3 is 15 amino acids long. Between the trimmed V and J ends, which lost 0 bases and 7 bases, there was a span of 16 bases. CDR3 nucleotides: TGTGCCAGCAGCGTAGTTGGAGTCTCTATGGGTGGCTACACCTTC. This translates into CASSVVGVSMGGYTF.

This sequence joins TRBV13 and TRBJ2-2; 8 positions agree with TRBD1. The CDR3 sequence is 14 residues long. Germline-derived CDR1 and CDR2 are PRHDT and FYEKMQ (reference sequence). Trimming removed 10 bases from V and 4 bases from J; junction bases left unmatched: 8. The CDR3 sequence: CANRDRGATGELFF. The CDR3 nucleotides are TGTGCCAACCGAGACAGGGGCGCCACCGGGGAGCTGTTTTTT.

The V gene is TRBV19, the J gene TRBJ1-5; D is uncertain. In germline, CDR1 is LNHDA, CDR2 SQIVND (reference sequence). V gave up 1 base and J gave up 7 bases, with 11 bases separating them. CDR3 length: 14 amino acids. The CDR3 DNA is TGTGCCAGTAGTATAGGTCGGGGATCCCAGCCCCAGCATTTT. This translates into CASSIGRGSQPQHF.

The chain joins TRBV19 to TRBJ1-1; possible D gene TRBD1, 5 bases. The CDR3 is 15 residues long. V shed 6 bases and J shed 1 base, with 15 bases lying between them. In germline, CDR1 is LNHDA, CDR2 SQIVND (reference sequence). The CDR3 DNA reads TGTGCCAGTAGGAGCCCCCGGACAACGAACACTGAAGCTTTCTTT. Amino acids: CASRSPRTTNTEAFF.

The chain employs TRBV5-1 and TRBJ1-2; D gene ambiguous. The CDR3 runs to 13 residues. Trimming removed 0 bases at V and 6 bases at J, with 9 bases between. Germline CDR1 and CDR2: SGHRS and YFSETQ. For the CDR3, the DNA is TGCGCCAGCAGCTTGGCCGAGATGGATGGCTACACCTTC. This translates into CASSLAEMDGYTF.

The rearrangement links TRBV5-1 to TRBJ2-5; 14 bases agree with TRBD2. V shed 4 bases and J 5 bases; nucleotides not matched to a gene: 10. The CDR3 has 17 amino acids. Germline-derived CDR1 and CDR2 are SGHRS and YFSETQ. The CDR3 reads CASSLRLAGGPGETQYF. CDR3 sequence (DNA): TGCGCCAGCAGCCTCCGACTAGCGGGGGGGCCTGGGGAGACCCAGTACTTC.

The rearrangement joins TRBV14 to TRBJ1-4; a weak D match, TRBD1 (6 bases). V was shortened by 4 bases and J by 8 bases, with 17 bases between the two germline ends. Germline CDR1 is SGHDN and CDR2 is FVKESK. The CDR3 consists of 15 residues. In DNA form, the CDR3 reads TGTGCCAGCAGCCCGTCAGGGGTGGGTAAGGAAAAACTGTTTTTT. Its translation is CASSPSGVGKEKLFF.

This clone appeared a few times. The CDR3 coding sequence is TGTGCCAGCTCTCCCATGGCTAGCGGGGTAACCCCAGGGACCCAGTACTTC. This codes for CASSPMASGVTPGTQYF. V gene TRBV18 combines with J gene TRBJ2-5, with TRBD2 matching 9 bases. J gave up 7 bases and V 6 bases, and 18 bases lay outside the gene matches. CDR3 size: 17 residues. Germline CDR1 reads KGHSH; CDR2 reads LQKENI.

V and J are TRBV18 and TRBJ2-1; D ambiguous. Germline V gene data show CDR1 as KGHSH and CDR2 as LQKENI. Trimming pared 3 bases from V and 8 bases from J, leaving 8 bases between. The CDR3 consists of 12 residues. The CDR3 here is CASSPTRYEQFF. The CDR3 DNA reads TGTGCCAGCTCACCCACGCGTTATGAGCAGTTCTTC.

This chain joins TRBV5-1 and TRBJ2-3; D is undetermined. V was cut by 0 bases and J by 7 bases, with 6 bases left in between. CDR3 length equals 12 residues. The germline gives CDR1 SGHRS, CDR2 YFSETQ. The CDR3 region is CASSLGQNTQYF. In DNA, the CDR3 is TGCGCCAGCAGCTTGGGCCAGAATACGCAGTATTTT.

J is TRBJ2-3 and V is TRBV15; 9 nucleotides align to TRBD2. With V trimmed by 5 bases and J by 0 bases, 3 bases remained unmatched. The germline gives CDR1 LNHNV, CDR2 YYDKDF (reference sequence). CDR3 length equals 15 residues. CDR3 protein: CATSGRGGSTDTQYF. CDR3 DNA sequence: TGTGCCACCAGCGGGCGGGGGGGGAGCACAGATACGCAGTATTTT.

This rearrangement joins TRBV4-2 to TRBJ1-4; a weak D match, TRBD1 (5 bases). V lost 1 base to trimming and J lost 5 bases, with 14 bases between them. Germline-derived CDR1 and CDR2 are LGHNA and YNFKEQ. The CDR3 is made up of 16 amino acids. The CDR3, as DNA: TGTGCCAGCAGCCAAGGCAATGCAGGGTACAATGAAAAACTGTTTTTT. Its protein product is CASSQGNAGYNEKLFF.

The chain employs TRBV28 and TRBJ2-2; the D is unclear. Germline lookup yields CDR1 MDHEN and CDR2 SYDVKM. CDR3 size: 13 residues. V lost 5 bases and J lost 4, with 8 bases in between. The CDR3 bases are TGTGCCAGCAGTCCCCGTTCCACCGGGGAGCTGTTTTTT. Translated: CASSPRSTGELFF. Using reference TRBV28 and TRBJ2-2 for the parts outside the CDR3, the full variable domain is DVKVTQSSRYLVKRTGEKVFLECVQDMDHENMFWYRQDPGLGLRLIYFSYDVKMKEKGDIPEGYSVSREKKERFSLILESASTNQTSMYLCASSPRSTGELFFGEGSRLTVL.

The chain couples TRBV4-2 to TRBJ2-7; perhaps TRBD2 as D (6 bases). Trimming cost V 0 bases and J 4 bases, with 13 bases left between them. Germline V gives CDR1 LGHNA, CDR2 YNFKEQ. The CDR3 contains 15 residues. The CDR3 loop is CASSQDYQGRYEQYF. CDR3 nucleotides: TGTGCCAGCAGCCAAGATTATCAAGGGAGGTACGAGCAGTACTTC.

V and J are TRBV6-5 and TRBJ2-1, with a weak D call TRBD1 (6 bases). The CDR3 runs to 13 residues. Germline V gives CDR1 MNHEY, CDR2 SVGAGI. The V gene lost 5 bases and the J gene lost 9 bases, with 14 bases spanning the gap. For the CDR3, the DNA is TGTGCCAGCAGTCCCCCCGGGACACCTGAGCAGTTCTTC. Encoded protein: CASSPPGTPEQFF.

V gene TRBV19 combines with J gene TRBJ2-7; D might be TRBD1 (6 bases). The V end lost 3 bases, the J end lost 3 bases, and 15 bases lay between the germline ends. This CDR3 is 15 amino acids long. CDR1 LNHDA and CDR2 SQIVND come from the germline V gene (reference sequence). The CDR3 DNA reads as TGTGCCAGTAGTATCACTTGGGACATAAACTACGAGCAGTACTTC. It is translated as CASSITWDINYEQYF. Supplemented by reference TRBV19 and TRBJ2-7, the full variable domain reads DGGITQSPKYLFRKEGQNVTLSCEQNLNHDAMYWYRQDPGQGLRLIYYSQIVNDFQKGDIAEGYSVSREKKESFPLTVTSAQKNPTAFYLCASSITWDINYEQYFGPGTRLTVT.

The chain carries TRBV15 and TRBJ1-5; TRBD1 is a possible D gene (5 bases). This CDR3 spans 16 amino acids. Per the germline V gene, CDR1 is LNHNV and CDR2 is YYDKDF (reference sequence). V was pared by 5 bases and J by 6 bases, with 20 bases between. The CDR3 protein is CATSLGGGARGQPQHF. DNA for the CDR3: TGTGCCACCAGCTTGGGGGGAGGGGCGCGTGGTCAGCCCCAGCATTTT.

This sequence joins TRBV3-1 (or the pseudogene TRBV3-2) and TRBJ1-4, with D maybe TRBD1 (5 bases). This CDR3 region has 15 residues. Trimming took 4 bases from V and 7 from J, leaving 16 bases between them. The germline CDR1 and CDR2 sequences are LGHDT and YNNKEL (reference sequence). CDR3 nucleotide sequence: TGTGCCAGCAGCCGTTGGGGGGATAAAGGTGAAAAACTGTTTTTT. This gives the protein CASSRWGDKGEKLFF.

This clone was observed once. This chain joins TRBV29-1 and TRBJ2-1, with TRBD2 matching over 10 bases. The CDR3 runs to 14 residues. J lost 4 bases, V lost 6 bases, and 6 bases had no gene match. The germline V gene encodes CDR1 SQVTM and CDR2 ANQGSEA. The CDR3 sequence: CSVILAGKYNEQFF. CDR3 bases: TGCAGCGTAATACTAGCGGGGAAGTACAATGAGCAGTTCTTC.

The chain couples TRBV12-5 to TRBJ2-1; tentative D call: TRBD2 (6 bases). Trimming shortened V by 7 bases and J by 2 bases, and 12 bases separated the two germline ends. Germline CDR1 LGHNT, CDR2 FRNRAP. This CDR3 contains 14 residues. The CDR3 DNA is TGTGCTAGTGCCCAAGGAGGGACCTACAATGAGCAGTTCTTC. Translating gives CASAQGGTYNEQFF.

The gene calls are TRBV4-1 and TRBJ1-1, with 9 bases fitting TRBD1. The V gene's germline CDR1 is MGHRA and CDR2 YSYEKL. V was clipped by 4 bases and J by 2 bases; unmatched bases: 11. The CDR3 runs 17 residues. The CDR3 here is CASSLIGTGFTNTEAFF. The DNA of the CDR3 is TGCGCCAGCAGCCTTATCGGGACAGGGTTTACTAACACTGAAGCTTTCTTT.

V usage is TRBV5-4 and J usage is TRBJ1-1; D is perhaps TRBD1 (5 bases). V was clipped by 1 base and J by 5 bases, with 18 bases between them. Germline lookup yields CDR1 SGHNT and CDR2 YYREEE (reference sequence). CDR3 length equals 16 residues. The CDR3 coding sequence is TGTGCCAGCAGCTTGAGTGGTAAAGGGGTCAGGACTGAAGCTTTCTTT. Its translation: CASSLSGKGVRTEAFF.

This clone was picked up one time. The genes are TRBV5-1 and TRBJ2-3; no reliable D call. CDR3 size: 13 residues. V lost 4 bases and J 1 base, leaving 7 bases between the germline ends. Germline assignment: CDR1 SGHRS and CDR2 YFSETQ. CDR3 sequence: CASSPSGTDTQYF. The CDR3 DNA is TGCGCCAGCAGCCCGAGCGGCACAGATACGCAGTATTTT.

This clone was seen a few times. The chain combines TRBV7-2 with TRBJ1-5, with no clear D. Germline CDR1 SGHTA, CDR2 FQGNSA. This CDR3 is 14 amino acids long. Trimming removed 2 bases from V and 6 bases from J, with 11 bases in between. The CDR3 loop reads CASSLRRRGQPQHF. The DNA of the CDR3 is TGTGCCAGCAGCTTAAGGAGACGAGGTCAGCCCCAGCATTTT.

V gene TRBV4-1 combines with J gene TRBJ1-2, with D perhaps TRBD1 (5 bases). V gave up 3 bases and J gave up 4 bases, with 18 bases separating them. The CDR3 contains 16 residues. Germline-derived CDR1 and CDR2 are MGHRA and YSYEKL. CDR3 DNA: TGCGCCAGCAGCCAGGAAAGTTTGAACGGGGGCTATGGCTACACCTTC. Its protein product is CASSQESLNGGYGYTF.

The chain has TRBV19 and TRBJ2-2; no firm D call. Looked up from germline, CDR1 is LNHDA and CDR2 is SQIVND (reference sequence). Between the trimmed V and J ends, which lost 7 bases and 2 bases, there was a span of 8 bases. The CDR3 spans 13 residues. This chain's CDR3 is CASMVSNTGELFF. DNA for the CDR3: TGTGCCAGTATGGTCAGTAACACCGGGGAGCTGTTTTTT.

In its sample, this clone was seen a few times. The V call is TRBV2, the J call TRBJ1-1; D possibly corresponds to TRBD1 (6 bases). CDR1 is SNHLY, CDR2 FYNNEI, per germline. The CDR3 length is 12 residues. V lost 10 bases to trimming and J lost 1 base, with 10 bases between them. CDR3 DNA: TGTGCCAAGACCAGGGGGAACACTGAAGCTTTCTTT. It codes for CAKTRGNTEAFF. Based on the CDR3 plus reference TRBV2 and TRBJ1-1, the full variable domain is EPEVTQTPSHQVTQMGQEVILRCVPISNHLYFYWYRQILGQKVEFLVSFYNNEISEKSEIFDDQFSVERPDGSNFTLKIRSTKLEDSAMYFCAKTRGNTEAFFGQGTRLTVV.